This T cell receptor beta chain emerged from a study of shared clonotypes between healthy human individuals. CDR1 is SGHRS, CDR2 YFSETQ, per germline. Trimming took 1 base from V and 2 from J, leaving 12 bases between them. The CDR3 covers 16 residues. Method: immunoSEQ multiplex PCR; TCRdb's copy keeps in-frame clones and lacks some. The data hold around 2,000,000 clones, with 90% to 95% observed a single time. Study-wide points: Non-shared clonotypes showed lower generation probabilities than clonotypes common to all four donors.

Of note for this clone: Antigen: not known.

Selected positively for CCR7 and CD45RO-negative, naive CD8 cells excluded terminally differentiated effector memory CD45RA+ cells. The chain recombines TRBV5-1 with TRBJ1-4; D might be TRBD1 (6 bases). The material sequenced was naive CD8+ T cells from PBMCs. The sequence came from a man aged 18 to 30 in good health. Some clones in this sample may be carry-over from other donors' samples. The CDR3 nucleotides read TGCGCCAGCAGCTTGAATCTTGGGGGCACTAATGAAAAACTGTTTTTT. Its translation is CASSLNLGGTNEKLFF.